A single sample is the source of the 21 T cell receptor beta chains below, sequenced in a study of breast tumors, draining lymph nodes, adjacent tissues (TCRdb year 2016). Libraries were constructed by multiplex PCR. The instrument given in TCRdb is Illumina HiSeq 2000. TCRdb's own reprocessing of the public reads used fastp at Q25 and MiXCR and kept productive beta chains. Entries that share a CDR3 protein sequence are merged under the most common genes and DNA. This sample holds about 270,000 distinct CDR3 sequences; 30% to 35% were observed only once. The ten largest clones add up to 1.1% of the sample. The axillary draining lymph nodes of breast cancer patients were the source of the lymph node samples. Sequenced: axillary lymph node tissue. These receptors were taken from a female donor with breast cancer. Some clones in this sample may be carry-over from other donors' samples.

Comment on this clonotype: A much larger clonotype is one base distant, so this may be a read error. V gene TRBV7-8 combines with J gene TRBJ2-2; D perhaps matches TRBD2 (6 bases). The CDR3 totals 15 residues. Germline values: CDR1 SGHVS, CDR2 FQNEAQ. CDR3 nucleotide sequence: TGTGCCAACAGCCCCTGGGACTTCAACACCGGGGAGCTGTTTTTT. Protein: CANSPWDFNTGELFF.

Concerning this clonotype: A read error may be the cause here, since a much bigger clone is one base away. The chain recombines TRBV6-6 with TRBJ2-1, with a tentative D call TRBD1 (6 bases). Germline V gives CDR1 MNHNY, CDR2 SVGAGI (reference sequence). Trimming stripped 5 bases from V and 5 bases from J, with 16 bases between. This CDR3 region has 15 residues. The CDR3: CASSRGIGSNNEQFF. Here the CDR3 DNA reads TGTGCCAGCAGTAGGGGGATAGGGTCGAACAATGAGCAGTTCTTC.

This clonotype was seen repeatedly, ten times or more. This chain uses TRBV12-5 with TRBJ1-5, with no clear D. Per germline, CDR1 LGHNT and CDR2 FRNRAP. This CDR3 is 15 amino acids long. The ends were cut back, 7 bases at V and 2 bases at J, with 15 bases in the middle. The CDR3 DNA sequence: TGTGCTAGTGTTCGCGGAGGCCAGGGCAATCAGCCCCAGCATTTT. Protein: CASVRGGQGNQPQHF. The variable domain in full, completed from reference TRBV12-5 and TRBJ1-5, reads DARVTQTPRHKVTEMGQEVTMRCQPILGHNTVFWYRQTMMQGLELLAYFRNRAPLDDSGMPKDRFSAEMPDATLATLKIQPSEPRDSAVYFCASVRGGQGNQPQHFGDGTRLSIL.

The chain combines TRBV10-1 with TRBJ2-5; a weak D match, TRBD2 (7 bases). V shed 4 bases and J shed 5 bases, with 11 bases lying between them. The germline V gene encodes CDR1 WNHNN and CDR2 SYGVQD (reference sequence). There are 13 residues in the CDR3. The CDR3 coding sequence is TGCGCCAGCAGTGGGGAGGGGGGGGAGACCCAGTACTTC. It specifies CASSGEGGETQYF.

Regarding this clonotype: A junction end diverges from the germline sequence, so it may reflect a read error. This rearrangement joins TRBV5-1 to TRBJ2-7; no reliable D call. The CDR3 totals 12 residues. Germline CDR1 SGHRS, CDR2 YFSETQ. CDR3 amino acids: CASSDRTYGQYF. CDR3 nucleotides: TGCGCCAGCTCCGACCGAACCTACGGGCAGTACTTC.

This clonotype was recorded many times. The chain recombines TRBV6-2 or TRBV6-3 with TRBJ2-3; 9 positions match TRBD1. This CDR3 spans 17 amino acids. V gave up 2 bases and J gave up 6 bases; unmatched junction bases: 12. From germline, CDR1 is MNHEY and CDR2 SVGEGT. CDR3 DNA sequence: TGTGCCAGCAGTTACGGATTGGGACAGGGCCCCCTGGATACGCAGTATTTT. Its translation is CASSYGLGQGPLDTQYF.

This rearrangement joins TRBV6-2 or TRBV6-3 to TRBJ2-1; 10 bases map to TRBD2. After removal of 9 bases from V and 6 bases from J, the junction contained 5 bases not matched to a gene. CDR3 length equals 13 residues. Germline loops: CDR1 MNHEY, CDR2 SVGEGT. CDR3 sequence: CASRSSGSNEQFF. The CDR3 bases are TGTGCCAGTCGGTCTAGCGGGAGCAATGAGCAGTTCTTC.

The chain combines TRBV18 with TRBJ2-5, with D possibly TRBD1 on 6 matching bases. Trimming stripped 4 bases from V and 3 bases from J, with 12 bases between. This CDR3 contains 14 residues. Germline assignment: CDR1 KGHSH and CDR2 LQKENI. The CDR3 coding sequence is TGTGCCAGCTCACTTAGGACAGAGAAAGAGACCCAGTACTTC. This encodes CASSLRTEKETQYF.

The table lists this clonotype with many counts. The chain carries TRBV2 and TRBJ1-2; D gene unclear. V dropped 7 bases and J dropped 4 bases, with 16 bases sitting between them. Germline V gives CDR1 SNHLY, CDR2 FYNNEI. The CDR3 has 14 amino acids. The CDR3 DNA is TGTGCCAGCATCCCGGACGGAGGTGGCTATGGCTACACCTTC. Encoded protein: CASIPDGGGYGYTF.

This clonotype was counted between two and nine times. One end of the junction is discordant with germline, which a read error may explain. The genes are TRBV5-1 and TRBJ2-1; D is possibly TRBD2 (6 bases). This CDR3 spans 12 amino acids. Germline CDR1 is SGHRS and CDR2 is YFSETQ. The CDR3 DNA reads as TGCGCCAGCAGCATAGATAGCGGTGAGCACTTCTTC. Translation: CASSIDSGEHFF.

This clonotype has ten or more counts. The chain recombines TRBV14 with TRBJ2-2; D remains ambiguous. The CDR3 loop spans 13 amino acids. The V gene's germline CDR1 is SGHDN and CDR2 FVKESK. V dropped 1 base and J dropped 6 bases, with 6 bases sitting between them. CDR3 residues: CASSQVLSGELFF. The CDR3 DNA is TGTGCCAGCAGCCAAGTGCTGTCCGGGGAGCTGTTTTTT.

Points on this clonotype: This may stem from a read error, because a much larger clone lies one nucleotide away. The gene calls are TRBV5-6 and TRBJ2-5; TRBD2 might be the D (5 bases). Trimming took off 0 bases at V and 1 base at J, with 13 bases between the two ends. The CDR3 has 16 residues. Germline V gene data show CDR1 as SGHDT and CDR2 as YYEEEE. Here the CDR3 DNA reads TGTGCCAGCAGCTTGGTAGCCCCTAGCCCCCAAGAGACCCAGTACTTC. This translates into CASSLVAPSPQETQYF.

Notes on this clonotype: Relative to the germline gene, one junction end is altered; a read error may explain this. The chain combines TRBV7-9 with TRBJ2-3, with TRBD1 matching over 7 bases. The germline gives CDR1 SEHNR, CDR2 FQNEAQ (reference sequence). The CDR3 covers 15 residues. The CDR3 bases are TGTGCCAGCAGCTTAATGGACAGGAGCACAGATACGCAGGATTTT. This sequence encodes CASSLMDRSTDTQDF.

The chain has TRBV3-1 and TRBJ2-5, with D unclear. V lost 1 base to trimming and J lost 7 bases, with 13 bases between them. Germline CDR1 and CDR2: LGHDT and YNNKEL (reference sequence). The CDR3 consists of 14 residues. For the CDR3, the DNA is TGTGCCAGCAGCCAAGGAGCCCAAAAGGGGACCCAGTACTTC. Its protein product is CASSQGAQKGTQYF.

The chain couples TRBV28 to TRBJ2-7; maybe TRBD2 (6 bases). Germline assignment: CDR1 MDHEN and CDR2 SYDVKM. The CDR3 has 15 amino acids. V lost 3 bases and J lost 4, with 16 bases in between. This CDR3 reads CASSFGTVAGYEQYF. The CDR3, as DNA: TGTGCCAGCAGTTTCGGGACTGTTGCGGGATACGAGCAGTACTTC. Full variable domain (rest looked up from reference TRBV28 and TRBJ2-7): DVKVTQSSRYLVKRTGEKVFLECVQDMDHENMFWYRQDPGLGLRLIYFSYDVKMKEKGDIPEGYSVSREKKERFSLILESASTNQTSMYLCASSFGTVAGYEQYFGPGTRLTVT.

This clonotype was seen repeatedly, ten times or more. The chain couples TRBV19 to TRBJ2-1; D possibly corresponds to TRBD2 (5 bases). Germline CDR1 is LNHDA and CDR2 is SQIVND (reference sequence). There are 14 residues in the CDR3. V was trimmed by 6 bases and J by 6 bases, leaving 15 bases between them. The CDR3 reads CASSLLTSSNEQFF. Here the CDR3 DNA reads TGTGCCAGTAGCCTACTTACTAGTTCCAATGAGCAGTTCTTC.

This clonotype was counted at least ten times. V is TRBV19 and J is TRBJ2-2; D is unresolved. This CDR3 spans 14 amino acids. The germline V and J ends were trimmed by 6 bases and 0 bases, with 8 bases remaining between them. Germline assignment: CDR1 LNHDA and CDR2 SQIVND (reference sequence). The CDR3, as DNA: TGTGCCAGTAGGCAACAAACGAACACCGGGGAGCTGTTTTTT. This codes for CASRQQTNTGELFF. The full variable domain, completed using reference TRBV19 and TRBJ2-2, is DGGITQSPKYLFRKEGQNVTLSCEQNLNHDAMYWYRQDPGQGLRLIYYSQIVNDFQKGDIAEGYSVSREKKESFPLTVTSAQKNPTAFYLCASRQQTNTGELFFGEGSRLTVL.

The rearrangement uses TRBV30 and TRBJ1-3; no firm D call. Trimming left V 3 bases short and J 0 bases short, with 9 bases between. Germline CDR1 and CDR2: GTSNPN and SVGIG (reference sequence). This CDR3 has 14 amino acids. This CDR3 reads CAWRVFSSGNTIYF. CDR3 nucleotides: TGTGCCTGGAGGGTCTTCTCCTCTGGAAACACCATATATTTT. The entire variable domain, with the rest obtained from reference TRBV30 and TRBJ1-3, is as follows: SQTIHQWPATLVQPVGSPLSLECTVEGTSNPNLYWYRQAAGRGLQLLFYSVGIGQISSEVPQNLSASRPQDRQFILSSKKLLLSDSGFYLCAWRVFSSGNTIYFGEGSWLTVV.

This clonotype was seen repeatedly, ten times or more. The chain employs TRBV6-5 and TRBJ2-7; D remains unclear. V gave up 3 bases and J gave up 1 base, with 7 bases separating them. The CDR3 length is 13 residues. CDR1 and CDR2 (germline): MNHEY, SVGAGI. The CDR3 bases are TGTGCCAGCAGTTATTCCGGATCCTACGAGCAGTACTTC. This gives the protein CASSYSGSYEQYF.

This clonotype occurred a few times. At one end the junction does not follow the germline gene, possibly because of a read error. The V call is TRBV19, the J call TRBJ2-1, with a weak D call TRBD2 (5 bases). Germline V lookup: CDR1 LNHDA, CDR2 SQIVND (reference sequence). The CDR3 has 17 residues. This CDR3 is CASSIGGPLASYNEQSF. In DNA, the CDR3 is TGTGCCAGTAGTATAGGAGGGCCGTTGGCCTCCTACAATGAGCAGTCCTTC.

This clonotype was seen ten or more times. This sequence joins TRBV7-9 and TRBJ2-7, with 9 bases identical to TRBD2. V was pared by 4 bases and J by 4 bases, with 8 bases of the junction left unmatched. Germline CDR1 and CDR2: SEHNR and FQNEAQ (reference sequence). There are 15 residues in the CDR3. The CDR3: CASSYGTSFLYEQYF. For the CDR3, the DNA is TGTGCCAGCAGCTATGGGACTAGCTTTTTATACGAGCAGTACTTC.